Listed here are 21 T cell receptor beta chains from one sample, sequenced in a study of T cells after yellow fever vaccination. From the 5' RACE reads, TCRdb called clonotypes with MiXCR, one entry per CDR3 protein. The sample lists around 320,000 distinct CDR3 sequences, approximately 11% seen once, with approximately 3.3% in the top ten. The sequenced sample was CD4+ T cells sorted from PBMCs, obtained 45 days after the yellow fever booster vaccination. Source of these receptors: a man aged 18 to 29 who received the YFV17D yellow fever vaccine.

The rearrangement joins TRBV2 to TRBJ1-1; the D is unclear. V was trimmed by 6 bases and J by 4 bases, leaving 9 bases between them. The germline V gene encodes CDR1 SNHLY and CDR2 FYNNEI. This CDR3 has 12 amino acids. The CDR3 here is CASRGRLTEAFF. For the CDR3, the DNA is TGTGCCAGCAGAGGACGGCTCACTGAAGCTTTCTTT.

V usage is TRBV5-1 and J usage is TRBJ2-5; D is possibly TRBD1 (6 bases). The CDR3 is 16 residues long. V dropped 3 bases and J dropped 2 bases, with 17 bases sitting between them. Germline-derived CDR1 and CDR2 are SGHRS and YFSETQ. In DNA, the CDR3 is TGCGCCAGCAGCTGGTTGGGGACATTTACGCAAGAGACCCAGTACTTC. Translating it yields CASSWLGTFTQETQYF.

In this sample, this clonotype turned up many times. The chain carries TRBV12-3 or TRBV12-4 and TRBJ1-2, with D unresolved. V was trimmed by 2 bases and J by 2 bases, leaving 3 bases between them. This CDR3 is built from 12 residues. The CDR3: CASSLQNYGYTF. CDR3 in DNA: TGTGCCAGCAGTTTACAAAACTATGGCTACACCTTC.

The chain has TRBV10-2 and TRBJ1-3, with D unclear. This CDR3 has 13 amino acids. The V end was cut by 2 bases, the J end by 5 bases, with 7 bases between. Germline-derived CDR1 and CDR2 are WSHSY and SAAADI. CDR3 bases: TGCGCCAGCAGTGAGGAGGGTCGAAACACCATATATTTT. Its translation is CASSEEGRNTIYF.

This clonotype has just a few counts. The chain links TRBV6-5 to TRBJ1-1; no clear D. With 6 bases removed from V and 5 bases from J, the gap between germline ends came to 22 bases. Germline CDR1 reads MNHEY; CDR2 reads SVGAGI. The CDR3 loop spans 16 amino acids. The CDR3 region has the DNA TGTGCCAGCAGCGTTCCCCCTCAGGCCGGTAAAACTGAAGCTTTCTTT. As protein: CASSVPPQAGKTEAFF.

The chain uses TRBV28 and TRBJ2-5; no reliable D call. CDR1 is MDHEN, CDR2 SYDVKM, per germline. Trimming cost V 6 bases and J 1 base, with 9 bases left between them. The CDR3 runs to 13 residues. The CDR3 DNA sequence: TGTGCCAGCAGACTGCGGTCCCAAGAGACCCAGTACTTC. Amino acids: CASRLRSQETQYF.

This clonotype occurred a few times. This chain uses TRBV7-8 with TRBJ2-2, with 9 nucleotides matching TRBD1. V gave up 7 bases and J gave up 4 bases; unmatched junction bases: 10. This CDR3 contains 16 residues. Per germline, CDR1 SGHVS and CDR2 FQNEAQ. CDR3 DNA: TGTGCCAGCACCAAGGGACAGGGTTTTACCACCGGGGAGCTGTTTTTT. Translation gives CASTKGQGFTTGELFF.

Many counts were recorded for this clonotype. Written as DNA, the CDR3 is TGCAGCGTTGAAGACGACAGGCAAGAGACCCAGTACTTC. The encoded protein is CSVEDDRQETQYF. The chain joins TRBV29-1 to TRBJ2-5, with a possible D match to TRBD1 (6 bases). The CDR3 is made up of 13 amino acids. V was cut by 0 bases and J by 2 bases, with 7 bases left in between. Germline CDR1 SQVTM, CDR2 ANQGSEA.

This chain joins TRBV7-3 and TRBJ1-2, with TRBD1 matching over 7 bases. Germline CDR1 is SGHTA and CDR2 is FQGTGA. Unmatched junction bases numbered 3, after V lost 1 base and J lost 7 bases. The CDR3 is 13 amino acids. CDR3 sequence (DNA): TGTGCCAGCAGCTTAAGAGGGGGCCCTGGCTACACCTTC. Its protein is CASSLRGGPGYTF.

J is TRBJ2-1 and V is TRBV20-1; weak D call: TRBD2 (7 bases). The V end lost 2 bases, the J end lost 15 bases, and 23 bases lay between the germline ends. The CDR3 is 14 amino acids. CDR1 DFQATT and CDR2 SNEGSKA come from the germline V gene (reference sequence). This CDR3 reads CSARLGGPKDTLFF. The DNA for the CDR3 is TGCAGTGCTAGACTCGGGGGGCCTAAAGATACGCTGTTCTTC.

This clonotype was picked up a small number of times. V is TRBV5-6 and J is TRBJ2-1; a weak D match, TRBD1 (5 bases). The CDR3 covers 14 residues. The V gene's germline CDR1 is SGHDT and CDR2 YYEEEE. Trimming stripped 1 base from V and 12 bases from J, with 17 bases between. The CDR3 sequence: CASSLQGWGVGQFF. The CDR3 DNA is TGTGCCAGCAGCTTGCAGGGTTGGGGTGTTGGGCAGTTCTTC.

Comment on this clonotype: This may be a read error: a much more frequent sequence differs by one nucleotide. The CDR3 DNA is TGTGCCAGCAGCCCGGACAGGGGAAACAACATATATTTT. This encodes CASSPDRGNNIYF. The rearrangement links TRBV7-3 to TRBJ1-3; 9 positions agree with TRBD1. CDR1 SGHTA and CDR2 FQGTGA come from the germline V gene. The CDR3 extends over 13 amino acids.

The chain combines TRBV19 with TRBJ1-6; tentatively, D is TRBD1 (6 bases). Germline CDR1 reads LNHDA; CDR2 reads SQIVND (reference sequence). V dropped 5 bases and J dropped 5 bases, with 10 bases sitting between them. CDR3 length equals 14 residues. CDR3 residues: CASSLGQNNSPLHF. The CDR3 bases are TGTGCCAGTAGTCTCGGACAGAATAATTCACCCCTCCACTTT.

This clonotype occurred a few times. The chain combines TRBV7-2 with TRBJ1-3; possibly TRBD1 for D (6 bases). Germline V gene sequence: CDR1 SGHTA, CDR2 FQGNSA. CDR3 length: 14 amino acids. V was clipped by 10 bases and J by 1 base, with 14 bases between them. The CDR3 here is CANGGPGSGNTIYF. The CDR3 DNA is TGTGCCAACGGGGGGCCTGGGTCTGGAAACACCATATATTTT.

The chain recombines TRBV7-2 with TRBJ2-7; 14 nucleotides agree with TRBD2. This CDR3 is 18 amino acids long. Trimming at V came to 5 bases and at J to 0 bases, leaving 9 bases not matched to a gene. Per the germline V gene, CDR1 is SGHTA and CDR2 is FQGNSA. The CDR3 region is CASSMRRTSGGYSYEQYF. The DNA for the CDR3 is TGTGCCAGCAGCATGCGACGGACTAGCGGGGGGTACTCCTACGAGCAGTACTTC.

Only a few counts were recorded for this clonotype. This chain links TRBV2 with TRBJ1-1; 9 bases match TRBD1. Germline CDR1 and CDR2: SNHLY and FYNNEI. Losses at the gene ends were 6 bases for V and 6 bases for J; bases not matched to a gene: 2. This CDR3 is built from 12 residues. CDR3 residues: CASRDRGPEAFF. CDR3 coding DNA: TGTGCCAGCAGGGACAGGGGCCCTGAAGCTTTCTTT.

Note on this clonotype: At one of its ends the junction is not consistent with the germline gene, which may arise from a read error. The V call is TRBV10-3, the J call TRBJ1-5; possible D gene TRBD1, 6 bases. CDR1 and CDR2 from the germline V gene are ENHRY and SYGVKD. This CDR3 has 16 residues. This CDR3 reads CAISDRGRSSNQPKHF. In DNA form, the CDR3 reads TGTGCCATCAGTGACAGGGGCCGTAGTAGCAATCAGCCCAAGCATTTT.

V and J are TRBV20-1 and TRBJ2-7; unclear D gene. Trimming pared 6 bases from V and 2 bases from J, leaving 8 bases between. Germline V gene sequence: CDR1 DFQATT, CDR2 SNEGSKA (reference sequence). The CDR3 is 11 amino acids. DNA for the CDR3: TGCAGTGCAGACGGAGCCTACGAGCAGTACGTC. Its protein is CSADGAYEQYV.

This clonotype has just a few counts. The chain has TRBV18 and TRBJ2-3; D is perhaps TRBD1 or TRBD2 (5 bases each). CDR1 is KGHSH, CDR2 LQKENI, per germline. The V end was cut by 3 bases, the J end by 5 bases, with 12 bases between. The CDR3 covers 14 residues. For the CDR3, the DNA is TGTGCCAGCTCACCGATTGGGGGTGGAGATACGCAGTATTTT. This sequence encodes CASSPIGGGDTQYF. The whole variable domain, filled in from reference TRBV18 and TRBJ2-3, reads NAGVMQNPRHLVRRRGQEARLRCSPMKGHSHVYWYRQLPEEGLKFMVYLQKENIIDESGMPKERFSAEFPKEGPSILRIQQVVRGDSAAYFCASSPIGGGDTQYFGPGTRLTVL.

This clonotype turned up a few times. V is TRBV12-3 or TRBV12-4 and J is TRBJ1-5, with D hard to call. This CDR3 is built from 13 residues. V gave up 7 bases and J gave up 4 bases, with 11 bases separating them. The CDR3 here is CASTGRENQPQHF. The CDR3 nucleotides read TGTGCCAGCACCGGCCGGGAAAATCAGCCCCAGCATTTT.

This clonotype has more than one count but fewer than ten. The chain has TRBV2 and TRBJ2-5; TRBD1 is a possible D gene (5 bases). V dropped 7 bases and J dropped 4 bases, with 10 bases sitting between them. The germline V gene encodes CDR1 SNHLY and CDR2 FYNNEI. The CDR3 contains 12 residues. As DNA, the CDR3 is TGTGCCAGCAAGGGGTATGGAGAGACCCAGTACTTC. Its translation is CASKGYGETQYF.